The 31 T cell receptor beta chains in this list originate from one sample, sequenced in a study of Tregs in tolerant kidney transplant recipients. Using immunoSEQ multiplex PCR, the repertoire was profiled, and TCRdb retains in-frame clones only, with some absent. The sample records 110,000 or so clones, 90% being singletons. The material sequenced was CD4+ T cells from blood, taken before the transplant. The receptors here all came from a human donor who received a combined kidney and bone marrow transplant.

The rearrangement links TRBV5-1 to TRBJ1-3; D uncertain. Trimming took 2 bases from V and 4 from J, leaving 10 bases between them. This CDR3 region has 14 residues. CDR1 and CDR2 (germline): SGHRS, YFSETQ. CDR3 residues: CASSLNSQGNTIYF. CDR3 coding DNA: TGCGCCAGCAGCTTAAACAGTCAGGGAAACACCATATATTTT.

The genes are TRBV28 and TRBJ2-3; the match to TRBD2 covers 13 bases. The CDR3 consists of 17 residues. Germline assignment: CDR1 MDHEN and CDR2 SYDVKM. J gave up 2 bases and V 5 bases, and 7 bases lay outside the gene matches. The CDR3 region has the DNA TGTGCCAGCAGTCCCGGGACTAGCGGGACCTTCACAGATACGCAGTATTTT. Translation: CASSPGTSGTFTDTQYF.

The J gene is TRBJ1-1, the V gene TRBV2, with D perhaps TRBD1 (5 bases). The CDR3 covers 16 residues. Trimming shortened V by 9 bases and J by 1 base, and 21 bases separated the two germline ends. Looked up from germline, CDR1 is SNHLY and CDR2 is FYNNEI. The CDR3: CASTKGLIIKNTEAFF. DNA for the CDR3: TGTGCCAGTACGAAGGGACTGATTATAAAGAACACTGAAGCTTTCTTT.

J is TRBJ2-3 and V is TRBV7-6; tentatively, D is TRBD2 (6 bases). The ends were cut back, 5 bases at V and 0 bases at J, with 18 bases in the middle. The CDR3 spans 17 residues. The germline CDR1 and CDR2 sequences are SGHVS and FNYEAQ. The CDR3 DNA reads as TGTGCCAGCAGCCCCCACGGGGGTACCCTTAGCACAGATACGCAGTATTTT. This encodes CASSPHGGTLSTDTQYF.

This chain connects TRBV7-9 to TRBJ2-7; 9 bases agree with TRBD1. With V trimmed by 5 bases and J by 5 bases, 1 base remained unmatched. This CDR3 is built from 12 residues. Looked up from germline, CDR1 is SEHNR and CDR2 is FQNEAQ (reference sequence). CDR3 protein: CASSRTGDEQYF. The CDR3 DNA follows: TGTGCCAGCAGCCGGACAGGGGACGAGCAGTACTTC.

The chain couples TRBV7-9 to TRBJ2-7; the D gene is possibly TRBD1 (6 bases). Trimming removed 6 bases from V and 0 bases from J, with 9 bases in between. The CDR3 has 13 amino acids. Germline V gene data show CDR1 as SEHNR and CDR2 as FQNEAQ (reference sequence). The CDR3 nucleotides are TGTGCCAGCAGTCCCAGGGGCTCCTACGAGCAGTACTTC. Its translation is CASSPRGSYEQYF.

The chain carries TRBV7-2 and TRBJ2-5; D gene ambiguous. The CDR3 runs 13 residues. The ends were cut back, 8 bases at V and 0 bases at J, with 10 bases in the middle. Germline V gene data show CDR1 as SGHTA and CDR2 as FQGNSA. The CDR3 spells CASALGHQETQYF. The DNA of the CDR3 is TGTGCCAGCGCCCTGGGCCACCAAGAGACCCAGTACTTC.

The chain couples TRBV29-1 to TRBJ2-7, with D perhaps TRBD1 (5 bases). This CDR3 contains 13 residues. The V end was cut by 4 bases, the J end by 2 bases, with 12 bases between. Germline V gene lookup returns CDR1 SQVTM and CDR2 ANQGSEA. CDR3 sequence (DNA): TGCAGCGTTGCAGGGTTTGGAGCCTACGAGCAGTACTTC. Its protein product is CSVAGFGAYEQYF.

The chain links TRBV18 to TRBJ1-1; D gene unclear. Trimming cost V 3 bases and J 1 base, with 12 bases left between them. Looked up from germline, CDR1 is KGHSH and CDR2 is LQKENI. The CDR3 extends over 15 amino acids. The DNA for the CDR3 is TGTGCCAGCTCACCGAGACCAGACAAGAACACTGAAGCTTTCTTT. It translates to CASSPRPDKNTEAFF.

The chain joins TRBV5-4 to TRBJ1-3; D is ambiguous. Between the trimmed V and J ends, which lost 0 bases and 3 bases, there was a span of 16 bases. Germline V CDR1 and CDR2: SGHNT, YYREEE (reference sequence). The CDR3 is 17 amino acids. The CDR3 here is CASSLDGVSNSGNTIYF. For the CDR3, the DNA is TGTGCCAGCAGCTTGGACGGGGTTTCCAACAGTGGAAACACCATATATTTT. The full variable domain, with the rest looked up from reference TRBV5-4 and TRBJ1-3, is ETGVTQSPTHLIKTRGQQVTLRCSSQSGHNTVSWYQQALGQGPQFIFQYYREEENGRGNFPPRFSGLQFPNYSSELNVNALELDDSALYLCASSLDGVSNSGNTIYFGEGSWLTVV.

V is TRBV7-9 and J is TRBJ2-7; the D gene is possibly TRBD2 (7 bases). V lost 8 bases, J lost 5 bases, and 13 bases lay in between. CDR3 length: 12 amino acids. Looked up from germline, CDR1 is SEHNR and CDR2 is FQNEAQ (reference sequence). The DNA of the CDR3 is TGTGCCAGCGTTTGGGGGGGCGACGAGCAGTACTTC. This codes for CASVWGGDEQYF.

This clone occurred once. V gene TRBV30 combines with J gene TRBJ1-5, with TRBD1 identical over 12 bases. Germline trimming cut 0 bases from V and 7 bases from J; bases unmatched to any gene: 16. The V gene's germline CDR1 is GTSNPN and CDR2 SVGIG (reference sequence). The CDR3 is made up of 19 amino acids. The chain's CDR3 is CAWSVLRGSGQGAWQPQHF. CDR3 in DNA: TGTGCCTGGAGTGTACTTCGGGGATCGGGACAGGGGGCATGGCAGCCCCAGCATTTT.

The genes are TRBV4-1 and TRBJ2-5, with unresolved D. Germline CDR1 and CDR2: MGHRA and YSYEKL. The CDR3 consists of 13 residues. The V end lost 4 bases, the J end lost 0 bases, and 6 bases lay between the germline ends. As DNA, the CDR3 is TGCGCCAGCAGCCGACTTTACCAAGAGACCCAGTACTTC. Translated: CASSRLYQETQYF.

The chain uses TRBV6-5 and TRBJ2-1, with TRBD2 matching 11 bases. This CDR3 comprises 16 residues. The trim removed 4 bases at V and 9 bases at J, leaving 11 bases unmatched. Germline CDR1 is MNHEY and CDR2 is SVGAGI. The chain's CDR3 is CASSSSLAGGRGEQFF. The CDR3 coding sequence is TGTGCCAGCAGTTCGTCCTTAGCGGGGGGGCGGGGTGAGCAGTTCTTC.

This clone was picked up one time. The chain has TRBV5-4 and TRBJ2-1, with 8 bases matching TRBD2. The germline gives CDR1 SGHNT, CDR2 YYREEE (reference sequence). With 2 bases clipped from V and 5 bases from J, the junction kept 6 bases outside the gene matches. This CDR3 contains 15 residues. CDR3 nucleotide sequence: TGTGCCAGCAGCTTACTGGCGGGGGGTCACAATGAGCAGTTCTTC. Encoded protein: CASSLLAGGHNEQFF.

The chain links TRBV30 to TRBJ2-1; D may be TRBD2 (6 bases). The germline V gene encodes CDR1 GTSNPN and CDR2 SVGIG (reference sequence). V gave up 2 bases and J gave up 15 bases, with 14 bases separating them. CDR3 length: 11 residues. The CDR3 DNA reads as TGTGCCTGGAGTTTAACGGGAGAGACGTTCTTC. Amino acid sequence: CAWSLTGETFF. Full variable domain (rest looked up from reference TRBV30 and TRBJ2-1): SQTIHQWPATLVQPVGSPLSLECTVEGTSNPNLYWYRQAAGRGLQLLFYSVGIGQISSEVPQNLSASRPQDRQFILSSKKLLLSDSGFYLCAWSLTGETFFGPGTRLTVL.

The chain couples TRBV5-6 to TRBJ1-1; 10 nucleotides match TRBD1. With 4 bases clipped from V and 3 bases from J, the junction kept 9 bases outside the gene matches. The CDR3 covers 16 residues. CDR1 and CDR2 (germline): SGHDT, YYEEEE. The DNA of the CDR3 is TGTGCCAGCAGCCCGGGGACAGGGGCAGGGTACACTGAAGCTTTCTTT. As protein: CASSPGTGAGYTEAFF.

The CDR3 region has the DNA TGCGCCAGCAGCCAAGATCCGCCCCCCAGGGATACGCAGTATTTT. It yields the protein CASSQDPPPRDTQYF. J is TRBJ2-3 and V is TRBV4-1; no clear D gene. The CDR3 is made up of 15 amino acids. Per the germline V gene, CDR1 is MGHRA and CDR2 is YSYEKL. V shed 0 bases and J shed 6 bases, with 13 bases lying between them.

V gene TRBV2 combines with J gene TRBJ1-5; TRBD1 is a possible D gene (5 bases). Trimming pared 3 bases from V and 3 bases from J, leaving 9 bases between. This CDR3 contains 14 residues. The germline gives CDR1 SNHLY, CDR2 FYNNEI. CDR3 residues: CASSDDRPNQPQHF. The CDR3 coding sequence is TGTGCCAGCAGTGACGACAGACCCAATCAGCCCCAGCATTTT. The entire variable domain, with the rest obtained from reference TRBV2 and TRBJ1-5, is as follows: EPEVTQTPSHQVTQMGQEVILRCVPISNHLYFYWYRQILGQKVEFLVSFYNNEISEKSEIFDDQFSVERPDGSNFTLKIRSTKLEDSAMYFCASSDDRPNQPQHFGDGTRLSIL.

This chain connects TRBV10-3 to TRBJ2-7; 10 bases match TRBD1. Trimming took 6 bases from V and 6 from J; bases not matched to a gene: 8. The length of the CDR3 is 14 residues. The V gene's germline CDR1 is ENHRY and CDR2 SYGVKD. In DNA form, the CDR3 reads TGTGCCATCAGCCGACAGGGGGCAGCTAGCGAGCAGTACTTC. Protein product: CAISRQGAASEQYF.

CDR3 sequence (DNA): TGTGCCAGCAGCTTCACAGGGGCCCAGAATGAAAAACTGTTTTTT. Translated, it gives CASSFTGAQNEKLFF. The chain employs TRBV9 and TRBJ1-4; 7 bases map to TRBD1. The ends lost 4 bases at V and 5 bases at J; junction bases unmatched: 8. Germline lookup yields CDR1 SGDLS and CDR2 YYNGEE. CDR3 length: 15 residues.

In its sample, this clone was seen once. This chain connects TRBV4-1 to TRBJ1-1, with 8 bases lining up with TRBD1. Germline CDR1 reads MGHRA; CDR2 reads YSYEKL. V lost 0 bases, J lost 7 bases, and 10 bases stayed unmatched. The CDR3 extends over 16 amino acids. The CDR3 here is CASSQEEDRAEGEAFF. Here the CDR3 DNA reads TGCGCCAGCAGCCAAGAGGAGGACAGGGCAGAAGGTGAAGCTTTCTTT.

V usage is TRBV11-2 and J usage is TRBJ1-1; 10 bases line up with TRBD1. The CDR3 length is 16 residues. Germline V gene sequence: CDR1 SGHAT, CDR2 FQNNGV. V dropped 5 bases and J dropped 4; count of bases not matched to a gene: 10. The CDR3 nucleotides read TGTGCCAGCAGCCCCTGGACAGGGGGAATGGGCACTGAAGCTTTCTTT. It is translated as CASSPWTGGMGTEAFF.

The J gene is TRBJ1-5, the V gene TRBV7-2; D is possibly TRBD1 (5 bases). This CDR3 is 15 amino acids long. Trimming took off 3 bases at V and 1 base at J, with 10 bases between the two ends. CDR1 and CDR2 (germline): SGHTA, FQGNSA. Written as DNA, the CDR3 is TGTGCCAGCAGCTTCCGGGGGACGAGCAATCAGCCCCAGCATTTT. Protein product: CASSFRGTSNQPQHF.

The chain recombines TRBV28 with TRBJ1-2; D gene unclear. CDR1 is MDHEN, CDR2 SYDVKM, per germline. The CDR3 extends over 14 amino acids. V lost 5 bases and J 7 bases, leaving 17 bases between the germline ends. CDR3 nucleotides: TGTGCCAGCAGTATCCCGGGGTTTGGGAGTGGCTACACCTTC. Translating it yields CASSIPGFGSGYTF.

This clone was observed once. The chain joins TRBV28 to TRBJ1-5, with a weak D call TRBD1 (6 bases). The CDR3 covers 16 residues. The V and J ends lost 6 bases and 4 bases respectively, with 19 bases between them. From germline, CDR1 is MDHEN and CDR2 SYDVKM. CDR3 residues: CASSPAGQGRNQPQHF. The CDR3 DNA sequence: TGTGCCAGCAGCCCGGCCGGGCAGGGGCGAAATCAGCCCCAGCATTTT.

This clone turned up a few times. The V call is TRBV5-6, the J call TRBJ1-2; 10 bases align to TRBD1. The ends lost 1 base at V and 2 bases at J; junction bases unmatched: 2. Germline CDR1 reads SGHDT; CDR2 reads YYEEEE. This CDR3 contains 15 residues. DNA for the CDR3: TGTGCCAGCAGCTTGCCGACAGGGGGCAACTATGGCTACACCTTC. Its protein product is CASSLPTGGNYGYTF.

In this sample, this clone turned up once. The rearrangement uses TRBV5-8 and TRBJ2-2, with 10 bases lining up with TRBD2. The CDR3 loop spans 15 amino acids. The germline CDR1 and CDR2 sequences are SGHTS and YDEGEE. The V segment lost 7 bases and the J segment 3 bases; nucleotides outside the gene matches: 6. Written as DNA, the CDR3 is TGTGCCAGCCGGACCGGACTAGCGGACACCGGGGAGCTGTTTTTT. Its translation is CASRTGLADTGELFF.

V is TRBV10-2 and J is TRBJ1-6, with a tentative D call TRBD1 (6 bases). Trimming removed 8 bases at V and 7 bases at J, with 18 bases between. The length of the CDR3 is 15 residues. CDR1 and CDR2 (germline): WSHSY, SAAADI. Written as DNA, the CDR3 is TGCGCCAGCCGGGACACTTCCTCGGGGAATTCACCCCTCCACTTT. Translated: CASRDTSSGNSPLHF.

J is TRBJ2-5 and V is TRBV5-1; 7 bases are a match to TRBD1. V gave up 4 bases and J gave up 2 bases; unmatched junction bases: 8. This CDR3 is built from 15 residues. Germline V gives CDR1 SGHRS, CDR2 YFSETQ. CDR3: CASSPGTALQETQYF. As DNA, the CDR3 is TGCGCCAGCAGCCCGGGGACAGCCCTACAAGAGACCCAGTACTTC. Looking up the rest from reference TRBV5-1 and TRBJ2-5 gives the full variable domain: KAGVTQTPRYLIKTRGQQVTLSCSPISGHRSVSWYQQTPGQGLQFLFEYFSETQRNKGNFPGRFSGRQFSNSRSEMNVSTLELGDSALYLCASSPGTALQETQYFGPGTRLLVL.

CDR3 amino acids: CASSSRWGLMYEQYF. CDR3 coding DNA: TGTGCCAGTAGTTCTCGGTGGGGGCTGATGTACGAGCAGTACTTC. The gene calls are TRBV19 and TRBJ2-7, with a tentative D call TRBD1 (6 bases). Trimming left V 5 bases short and J 4 bases short, with 18 bases between. CDR1 and CDR2 (germline): LNHDA, SQIVND (reference sequence). This CDR3 spans 15 amino acids.